This T cell receptor beta chain was identified during a study of blood T cell repertoires in COVID-19. TCRdb keeps only in-frame clones here, not all; method: immunoSEQ multiplex PCR. Among more than 200,000 clones, approximately 88% were seen once, and the ten largest hold around 26%. The receptor's source is a middle-aged man with acute or convalescent COVID-19. The source material was peripheral blood.

The CDR3 here is CASSSGGSLGAFF. CDR3 in DNA: TGTGCCAGCAGCTCAGGGGGGTCCTTAGGAGCTTTCTTT. This chain uses TRBV9 with TRBJ1-1; TRBD1 aligns across 7 bases. Germline assignment: CDR1 SGDLS and CDR2 YYNGEE. The V and J ends lost 4 bases and 10 bases, in that order; junction bases with no gene match: 10. This CDR3 spans 13 amino acids.